This T cell receptor (beta chain) was obtained from a study of neurological immune-mediated disorders. This clonotype was picked up many times. The antigen is unknown. Study results and limitations: The multiple sclerosis repertoire cluster showed no association with any clinical or MRI feature. The authors stated that larger cohorts are needed. None of the CDR3 amino acid sequences of expanded clones recurred across subjects, suggesting private repertoires in all groups.

This CDR3 spans 15 amino acids. Trimming cost V 6 bases and J 1 base, with 13 bases left between them. Template-switch 5'RACE cDNA synthesis added a 10-nucleotide unique molecular identifier. Via MiXCR, TCRdb re-called the 5' RACE reads, giving one row per CDR3 protein. The sample lists about 58,000 distinct CDR3 sequences, approximately 3.1% occurring once. The chain is built from TRBV12-3 or TRBV12-4 and TRBJ2-1; tentative D call: TRBD2 (6 bases). The sequenced sample was PBMCs. The sequence was obtained from a woman in her sixties or seventies with multiple sclerosis. CDR3 DNA: TGTGCCAGCAGGAATAGCGGAACGTCCTACAATGAGCAGTTCTTC. This codes for CASRNSGTSYNEQFF.